The present entry profiles one T cell receptor beta chain with its context. Its antigen remains undetermined. No base qualities exist here, and no much larger clone lies one base off it. The entry originates in a study of T cell repertoires in cytomegalovirus infection (dated by TCRdb to about 2019). General notes on the study: Recently identified HLA-C-restricted CMV epitopes, whose presentation resists viral immunomodulation, were targeted by peptide stimulations together with well-studied HLA-B-restricted epitopes. Because public TCR beta signatures pointed to carriage of CMV infection together with the matching HLA type, the HLA type of each donor mattered for the analysis. The investigation overall reported the following: In both this cohort and an independent approximately 400-donor cohort, the cumulative frequency of public TCR beta family members distinguished carriers of CMV infection plus the relevant HLA type. In the ex vivo response, HLA-C-restricted CMV-specific TCR beta clonotypes were dominant, and in two of eight donors the single most frequent clonotype came from this HLA-C-restricted group.

Sequencer: Illumina HiSeq 1500. TCRdb redid the processing of the public reads, applying fastp at Q25 and MiXCR, and retained in-frame beta chains. Entries are consolidated by CDR3 protein sequence, retaining the most common genes and DNA. The sample table shows 110,000 or so distinct CDR3 sequences, and 30% to 35% are seen once. The ten top clones hold roughly two fifths of the sample. The treatment or condition label, as the study defines it: in vitro stimulation with specific CMV peptide epitopes to enrich CMV-specific T cells. CDR1 and CDR2, looked up from the germline V gene, are MNHEY and SVGAGI. The V and J ends are trimmed by 3 bases and 5 bases, leaving 16 bases between them. The CDR3 spans 15 residues, from the cysteine through the phenylalanine. Of all the DNA, just the CDR3 is kept, 45 bases in frame from base 1.

Source: CD8+ T cells from cultured PBMCs, taken from culture after CMV antigen stimulation. The V and J genes are TRBV6-5 and TRBJ1-1, with an unclear D gene assignment. This clonotype originated in a human donor in good health (CMV status not recorded). Some clones in this sample may be carry-over from other donors' samples. CDR3 reads: CASSYKVFGWTEAFF. The nucleotide sequence is TGTGCCAGCAGTTATAAGGTCTTCGGATGGACTGAAGCTTTCTTT.